The 17 T cell receptor beta chains below all came from one sample that was sequenced in a study of STAT3 mutations in large granular lymphocyte leukemia. What these receptors recognize is not known. TCRdb's table, derived via immunoSEQ multiplex PCR, lists solely in-frame clones and lacks some. The profile shows 10,000 or so clones, about three quarters of them singletons. General observations from the study: In T-cell large granular lymphocyte leukemia, about half of patients showed multiple immunodominant subclonotypes.

Sequenced sample: peripheral blood mononuclear cells. The receptor source for this set is a man aged 60 to 75 with T-cell large granular lymphocyte leukemia. Some clones in this sample may be carry-over from other donors' samples.

The genes are TRBV9 and TRBJ2-7; 7 bases line up with TRBD2. The V and J ends lost 2 bases and 6 bases, in that order; junction bases with no gene match: 5. This CDR3 has 13 amino acids. Germline values: CDR1 SGDLS, CDR2 YYNGEE. Written as DNA, the CDR3 is TGTGCCAGCAGCGTTGCCCCGGGGGGCGAGCAGTACTTC. As protein: CASSVAPGGEQYF. The full variable domain, rest sourced from reference TRBV9 and TRBJ2-7, is DSGVTQTPKHLITATGQRVTLRCSPRSGDLSVYWYQQSLDQGLQFLIQYYNGEERAKGNILERFSAQQFPDLHSELNLSSLELGDSALYFCASSVAPGGEQYFGPGTRLTVT.

This clone has only a few counts. The chain joins TRBV2 to TRBJ2-7, with 7 bases fitting TRBD2. CDR1 SNHLY and CDR2 FYNNEI come from the germline V gene. Losses at the gene ends were 11 bases for V and 3 bases for J; bases not matched to a gene: 16. The CDR3 extends over 15 amino acids. The chain's CDR3 is CAAGRDNGRIYEQYF. The CDR3 nucleotides are TGTGCCGCGGGCCGAGATAACGGGAGGATCTACGAGCAGTACTTC.

The rearrangement uses TRBV9 and TRBJ2-7; D ambiguous. From germline, CDR1 is SGDLS and CDR2 YYNGEE. Between the trimmed V and J ends, which lost 4 bases and 3 bases, there was a span of 14 bases. This CDR3 comprises 14 residues. The CDR3 DNA sequence: TGTGCCAGCAGCTCCTCGACCGGACGCTACGAGCAGTACTTC. It codes for CASSSSTGRYEQYF.

V is TRBV18 and J is TRBJ2-3, with TRBD1 as a possible D gene (6 bases). V was trimmed by 3 bases and J by 2 bases, leaving 15 bases between them. Germline V lookup: CDR1 KGHSH, CDR2 LQKENI. This CDR3 spans 16 amino acids. CDR3 bases: TGTGCCAGCTCACCGCCGGGACAAGGTTTCACAGATACGCAGTATTTT. Protein sequence: CASSPPGQGFTDTQYF.

This chain joins TRBV19 and TRBJ2-7; D may correspond to TRBD1 or TRBD2 (5 bases each). The length of the CDR3 is 17 residues. The V gene lost 1 base and the J gene lost 0 bases, with 16 bases spanning the gap. Germline V gives CDR1 LNHDA, CDR2 SQIVND (reference sequence). The CDR3 here is CASSIAAGTESSYEQYF. As DNA, the CDR3 is TGTGCCAGTAGTATAGCAGCCGGGACGGAGAGCTCCTACGAGCAGTACTTC.

The V call is TRBV28, the J call TRBJ2-3; 8 bases are shared with TRBD1. CDR1 and CDR2 from the germline V gene are MDHEN and SYDVKM. V dropped 5 bases and J dropped 4; count of bases not matched to a gene: 5. The CDR3 loop spans 14 amino acids. The CDR3 DNA follows: TGTGCCAGCAGTGGCCGGACAGGGTCAGATACGCAGTATTTT. Amino acids: CASSGRTGSDTQYF.

CDR3 bases: TGTGCCACCAGCAGTCACAAAGGGGTAGGGACCCAGTACTTC. It codes for CATSSHKGVGTQYF. J is TRBJ2-5 and V is TRBV15, with D possibly being TRBD1 (5 bases). Trimming left V 3 bases short and J 7 bases short, with 15 bases between. This CDR3 has 14 residues. CDR1 LNHNV and CDR2 YYDKDF come from the germline V gene (reference sequence).

The chain is built from TRBV5-1 and TRBJ1-2; D possibly corresponds to TRBD1 (5 bases). Trimming removed 4 bases at V and 5 bases at J, with 18 bases between. CDR1 SGHRS and CDR2 YFSETQ come from the germline V gene. The CDR3 is 15 amino acids. The CDR3 region is CASSPESGSPYGYTF. The CDR3 bases are TGCGCCAGCAGCCCGGAGTCAGGGAGCCCTTATGGCTACACCTTC.

This chain uses TRBV7-6 with TRBJ2-7; tentatively, D is TRBD1 (7 bases). The germline V gene has CDR1 SGHVS and CDR2 FNYEAQ. CDR3 length equals 15 residues. V lost 4 bases to trimming and J lost 5 bases, with 18 bases between them. The DNA for the CDR3 is TGTGCCAGCAGCTCACTGGCGGGACAGAGGAACGAGCAGTACTTC. Encoded protein: CASSSLAGQRNEQYF.

The rearrangement uses TRBV27 and TRBJ2-5; 9 bases line up with TRBD1. Trimming took 2 bases from V and 5 from J; bases not matched to a gene: 3. The CDR3 is 14 amino acids. Germline assignment: CDR1 MNHEY and CDR2 SMNVEV (reference sequence). The CDR3 DNA sequence: TGTGCCAGCAGTTTAGGGGACAGGGCGGAGACCCAGTACTTC. Protein sequence: CASSLGDRAETQYF.

The gene calls are TRBV27 and TRBJ2-1; the D is unclear. With 3 bases removed from V and 4 bases from J, the gap between germline ends came to 10 bases. The CDR3 has 14 amino acids. Germline V CDR1 and CDR2: MNHEY, SMNVEV (reference sequence). This CDR3 reads CASSFPGSYNEQFF. CDR3 nucleotide sequence: TGTGCCAGCAGTTTTCCCGGATCTTACAATGAGCAGTTCTTC.

J is TRBJ2-4 and V is TRBV14; 12 bases are shared with TRBD2. The germline CDR1 and CDR2 sequences are SGHDN and FVKESK. There are 20 residues in the CDR3. V was clipped by 0 bases and J by 0 bases; unmatched bases: 9. Here the CDR3 reads CASSQDTTSGGGLAKNIQYF. CDR3 coding DNA: TGTGCCAGCAGCCAAGATACGACTAGCGGGGGAGGATTAGCCAAAAACATTCAGTACTTC.

This chain links TRBV28 with TRBJ2-7; no reliable D call. V dropped 4 bases and J dropped 5 bases, with 15 bases sitting between them. Germline lookup yields CDR1 MDHEN and CDR2 SYDVKM. The CDR3 has 14 residues. DNA for the CDR3: TGTGCCAGCAGTTCGTCCAGCACGGTCAACGAGCAGTACTTC. Its protein is CASSSSSTVNEQYF.

The chain combines TRBV6-5 with TRBJ2-7; 7 positions agree with TRBD2. The junction had 7 bases not matched to a gene; V was cut back by 10 bases and J by 1 base. Germline CDR1 is MNHEY and CDR2 is SVGAGI. The CDR3 is made up of 13 amino acids. For the CDR3, the DNA is TGTGCCACCGTGGCGGGAGTTTCCTACGAGCAGTACTTC. Residues: CATVAGVSYEQYF.

The rearrangement links TRBV27 to TRBJ1-5; tentatively, D is TRBD1 (5 bases). The CDR3 runs 14 residues. Trimming left V 2 bases short and J 7 bases short, with 12 bases between. In germline, CDR1 is MNHEY, CDR2 SMNVEV (reference sequence). CDR3 DNA: TGTGCCAGCAGTTTAAGTCAGGGAATACAGCCCCAGCATTTT. This codes for CASSLSQGIQPQHF.

V gene TRBV27 combines with J gene TRBJ1-2; D uncertain. Germline values: CDR1 MNHEY, CDR2 SMNVEV (reference sequence). The CDR3 runs to 14 residues. The V end lost 3 bases, the J end lost 2 bases, and 10 bases lay between the germline ends. The CDR3 nucleotides are TGTGCCAGCAGTTTTAACGGCGAAAACTATGGCTACACCTTC. As protein: CASSFNGENYGYTF.

The chain links TRBV19 to TRBJ2-2, with 7 bases that match TRBD2. CDR1 and CDR2 (germline): LNHDA, SQIVND (reference sequence). The CDR3 loop spans 17 amino acids. V shed 8 bases and J 0 bases; nucleotides not matched to a gene: 12. In nucleotides, the CDR3 is TGTGCCAGTGTGCGGTTGTCTAGCGGCTCGAACACCGGGGAGCTGTTTTTT. Amino acid sequence: CASVRLSSGSNTGELFF.